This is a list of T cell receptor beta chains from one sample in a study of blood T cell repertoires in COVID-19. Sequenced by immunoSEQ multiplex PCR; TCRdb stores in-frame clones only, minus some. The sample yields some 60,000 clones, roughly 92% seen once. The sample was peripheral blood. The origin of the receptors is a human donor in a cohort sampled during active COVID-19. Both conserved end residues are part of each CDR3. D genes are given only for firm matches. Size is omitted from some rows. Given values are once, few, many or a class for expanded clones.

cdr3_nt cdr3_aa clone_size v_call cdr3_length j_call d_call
TGTGCCAGCAGCTTTGTAAACACTGAAGCTTTCTTT CASSFVNTEAFF once TRBV5-5 12 TRBJ1-1 NA
TGTGCCAGCAGCGAGGGCGGGACGGGTGGAGTGGAGCAGTTCTTC CASSEGGTGGVEQFF NA TRBV4-2 15 TRBJ2-1 NA
TGTGCCACCAGCGGGGGACAGGCCACCCGTATTTCACCCCTCCACTTT CATSGGQATRISPLHF NA TRBV15 16 TRBJ1-6 TRBD1
TGTGCCAGCAGCCAAGATCCGGGTGTTTTTGGAAACACCATATATTTT CASSQDPGVFGNTIYF NA TRBV4-2 16 TRBJ1-3 NA
TGTGCCAGCAGCTTGTCAAGCCTAGAGACCCAGTACTTC CASSLSSLETQYF NA TRBV5-5 13 TRBJ2-5 NA
TGTGCCAGCAGTGAATGGGCAGGGGCTCCCTCTGGGGCCAACGTCCTGACTTTC CASSEWAGAPSGANVLTF NA TRBV2 18 TRBJ2-6 NA
TGTGCCAGCAGCGGGACAGGAATTGTTGAGCAGTTCTTC CASSGTGIVEQFF NA TRBV14 13 TRBJ2-1 TRBD1
TGTGCCAGTGGCGATAGGGGACAGCAATGGAGCCAGCCCCAGCATTTT CASGDRGQQWSQPQHF NA TRBV19 16 TRBJ1-5 TRBD1
TGTGCCACCAGCAGAGACTACAGGGGGCTGGGAAACACCATATATTTT CATSRDYRGLGNTIYF NA TRBV15 16 TRBJ1-3 TRBD1
TGTGCCAGCAGCCAAAAAGGACTACTCGATGAGCAGTTCTTC CASSQKGLLDEQFF once TRBV3-1/TRBV3-2 14 TRBJ2-1 NA
TGTGCCAGCAGCTTGGCGGAGCTAGCGGAGACCCAGTACTTC CASSLAELAETQYF NA TRBV5-6 14 TRBJ2-5 NA
TGTGCCAGCAGCCAACAACCGGGATCACCCCTCCACTTT CASSQQPGSPLHF NA TRBV4-2 13 TRBJ1-6 NA
TGTGCCAGCAGCCCTTCGACTAGCGGGATGGCCAAAAACATTCAGTACTTC CASSPSTSGMAKNIQYF NA TRBV9 17 TRBJ2-4 TRBD2
TGCGCCAGCAGCTTAGACAGTCTCACAGATACGCAGTATTTT CASSLDSLTDTQYF NA TRBV5-1 14 TRBJ2-3 NA
TGTGCCAGCAGTTTCCCCGGGAATCAGCCCCAGCATTTT CASSFPGNQPQHF few TRBV12-3/TRBV12-4 13 TRBJ1-5 NA
TGCGCCAGCAGCCAGGCGGATGGACTATTCGACGAGCAGTACTTC CASSQADGLFDEQYF once TRBV4-1 15 TRBJ2-7 NA
TGTGCCATCAGCGGGTTAACTAATGAAAAACTGTTTTTT CAISGLTNEKLFF NA TRBV10-3 13 TRBJ1-4 NA
TGTGCCAGCAGCATCCAGGGTTGGGAGCAGTACTTC CASSIQGWEQYF once TRBV7-9 12 TRBJ2-7 NA
TGTGCCACCACCGGACAGGGGGCAGATACGCAGTATTTT CATTGQGADTQYF NA TRBV24-1 13 TRBJ2-3 TRBD1
TGTGCCAGCAGCGTAGGACATCGGAACACTGAAGCTTTCTTT CASSVGHRNTEAFF NA TRBV9 14 TRBJ1-1 NA
TGTGCCAGTACCGGACTGATTAGCAATCAGCCCCAGCATTTT CASTGLISNQPQHF NA TRBV19 14 TRBJ1-5 NA
TGTGCCAGCAGTGGCGGGCCTTCCCTCAATTCACCCCTCCACTTT CASSGGPSLNSPLHF NA TRBV28 15 TRBJ1-6 NA
TGTGCCAGCAGTTACTGGGGCGGAGAGACCCAGTACTTC CASSYWGGETQYF NA TRBV6-5 13 TRBJ2-5 NA
TGTGCCAGCAGTGTTCAACATCAGAACACTGAAGCTTTCTTT CASSVQHQNTEAFF NA TRBV2 14 TRBJ1-1 NA
TGTGCCTGGCGGACTAGCGGGGGTGAGCAGTTCTTC CAWRTSGGEQFF NA TRBV30 12 TRBJ2-1 TRBD2
TGTGCCAGCAGAGGTCTAGCGGGAGGGGCTGGGGATACGCAGTATTTT CASRGLAGGAGDTQYF once TRBV27 16 TRBJ2-3 TRBD2
TGTGCCAGTCAAAACAGGGGCCCCCCGACGGGTGGCTACACCTTC CASQNRGPPTGGYTF NA TRBV19 15 TRBJ1-2 TRBD1
TGTGCCAGCAGCCCTCTAGCGGGACGGGCCCTCGAGCAGTACTTC CASSPLAGRALEQYF NA TRBV7-6 15 TRBJ2-7 TRBD2
TGTGCCAGCAGCTCCTACAGGGGGCGCGGGTACGAGCAGTACTTC CASSSYRGRGYEQYF NA TRBV11-1 15 TRBJ2-7 TRBD1
TGTGCCAGCAGCCTACAGGGGGGCACTGAAGCTTTCTTT CASSLQGGTEAFF NA TRBV11-2 13 TRBJ1-1 TRBD1
TGCAGCGCGGCGAGAGCGGATACGCAGTATTTT CSAARADTQYF NA TRBV29-1 11 TRBJ2-3 NA
TGTGCCAGCAGCCCAGGTGGGAGGGGAGATAAGGGCTACACCTTC CASSPGGRGDKGYTF NA TRBV7-9 15 TRBJ1-2 NA
TGTGCCTCCGGGGGGACACCACCCTACGAGCAGTACTTC CASGGTPPYEQYF NA TRBV10-3 13 TRBJ2-7 NA
TGTGCGGCCAGGGGGGCTAACTATGGCTACACCTTC CAARGANYGYTF once TRBV30 12 TRBJ1-2 TRBD1
TGTGCCAGCAGCTGGGGGGAAAAGGCTCCGTACTTC CASSWGEKAPYF NA TRBV11-2 12 TRBJ2-7 NA
TGTGCCACCAAACGCGGGGGGGCCTACAATGAGCAGTTCTTC CATKRGGAYNEQFF once TRBV28 14 TRBJ2-1 TRBD2
TGTGCCAGCAGCTTAGGGCAGAACACTGAAGCTTTCTTT CASSLGQNTEAFF NA TRBV7-2 13 TRBJ1-1 NA
TGTGCCAGTAGTCCAGACCTACCCATACAGGGGGCGAATCAGCCCCAGCATTTT CASSPDLPIQGANQPQHF NA TRBV19 18 TRBJ1-5 TRBD1
TGTGCCAGCAGTATGACGGGGACAAAAGGGGAGCAGTACTTC CASSMTGTKGEQYF NA TRBV2 14 TRBJ2-7 NA
TGTGCCAGTAGTATAGGCGGGACGCCTGGAAACACCATATATTTT CASSIGGTPGNTIYF few TRBV19 15 TRBJ1-3 NA
TGCGCCAGCAGCTTGCTACAGGGGTATGAGCAGTTCTTC CASSLLQGYEQFF NA TRBV5-1 13 TRBJ2-1 TRBD1
TGTGCCAGCAGGTGGACTAGCGGTTACGAGCAGTACTTC CASRWTSGYEQYF NA TRBV27 13 TRBJ2-7 TRBD2
TGTGCCAGTAGTATGCAACAGAGCAGTAATCAGCCCCAGCATTTT CASSMQQSSNQPQHF few TRBV19 15 TRBJ1-5 NA
TGTGCCAGTAGTAACAGGGGCCTATCGGGGGACGAGCAGTACTTC CASSNRGLSGDEQYF NA TRBV19 15 TRBJ2-7 NA
TGTGCCAGCAGCTGGGCCTTGAACACTGAAGCTTTCTTT CASSWALNTEAFF NA TRBV7-2 13 TRBJ1-1 NA
TGCAGTGCCATCAGGGTCGAGCAGTACTTC CSAIRVEQYF few TRBV20-1 10 TRBJ2-7 NA
TGTGCCTGGAGTCGGAGGGGCGAGCAGTACTTC CAWSRRGEQYF NA TRBV30 11 TRBJ2-7 NA
TGTGCCAGCAGTGTAACAGGGTTGGGGAATTCACCCCTCCACTTT CASSVTGLGNSPLHF NA TRBV25-1 15 TRBJ1-6 NA
TGTGCCAGCAGCGTCCAACAGGGAAATGCCTATGGCTACACCTTC CASSVQQGNAYGYTF NA TRBV9 15 TRBJ1-2 NA
TGTGCCATCAGCCCAGGACAGGGGAGAGAGACCCAGTACTTC CAISPGQGRETQYF NA TRBV10-3 14 TRBJ2-5 TRBD1
TGTGCCAGCATCCCTAGTGGGGCTTTCTTT CASIPSGAFF NA TRBV21-1 10 TRBJ1-1 NA
TGTGCCAGTAGTTACAGGGAATCCTACGAGCAGTACTTC CASSYRESYEQYF NA TRBV19 13 TRBJ2-7 NA
TGTGCCAGCAGCCGGAGGGAATCCGCTGAAGCTTTCTTT CASSRRESAEAFF NA TRBV7-2 13 TRBJ1-1 NA
TGCGCCAGCAGCCGATCGTGGAGCGTAGGGGCAGATACGCAGTATTTT CASSRSWSVGADTQYF NA TRBV4-3 16 TRBJ2-3 NA
TGCAGCGGCGCGGCAGGGTCGTGGACTGAAGCTTTCTTT CSGAAGSWTEAFF once TRBV29-1 13 TRBJ1-1 NA
TGTGCCAGCGGACTCAGGGGGGAGGAATACGAGCAGTACTTC CASGLRGEEYEQYF NA TRBV28 14 TRBJ2-7 NA
TGTGCCAGCAGCCACAGGGTCCCCCCTCGGGAAAAACTGTTTTTT CASSHRVPPREKLFF NA TRBV5-6 15 TRBJ1-4 NA
TGTGCCAGCTCGCCTACGGGGGAGGAGTTGGACACTGAAGCTTTCTTT CASSPTGEELDTEAFF once TRBV18 16 TRBJ1-1 NA